This T cell receptor (beta chain) was captured in a study of T cell changes during pregnancy in multiple sclerosis. Generated by immunoSEQ multiplex PCR, the TCRdb table keeps only in-frame clones and is missing some. Of around 19,000 clones detected, approximately 86% appear once; the ten largest clones hold roughly 13%. Unmatched junction bases numbered 1, after V lost 3 bases and J lost 3 bases. The CDR3 is 13 amino acids. Germline CDR1 is MNHNS and CDR2 is SASEGT. The source of this sequence is a female donor in good health, enrolled as a control in a pregnancy study. V usage is TRBV6-1 and J usage is TRBJ1-2, with TRBD1 matching 7 bases. The sample was CD8+ T cells from peripheral blood mononuclear cells, taken after pregnancy. CDR3 nucleotides: TGTGCCAGCAGTGACGACAGGGACTATGGCTACACCTTC. Protein sequence: CASSDDRDYGYTF.